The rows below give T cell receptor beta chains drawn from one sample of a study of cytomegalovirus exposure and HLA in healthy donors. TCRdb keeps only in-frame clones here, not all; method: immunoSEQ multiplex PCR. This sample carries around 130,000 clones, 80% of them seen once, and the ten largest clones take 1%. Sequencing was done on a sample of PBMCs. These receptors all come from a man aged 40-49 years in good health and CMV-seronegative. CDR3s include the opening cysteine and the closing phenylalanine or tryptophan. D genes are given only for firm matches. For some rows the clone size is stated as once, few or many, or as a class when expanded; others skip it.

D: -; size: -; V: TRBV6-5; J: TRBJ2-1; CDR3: CASSRGEAVSEQFF; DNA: TGTGCCAGCAGCCGCGGAGAAGCCGTATCTGAGCAGTTCTTC
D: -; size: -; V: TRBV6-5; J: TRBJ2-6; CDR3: CASSSVVRGANVLTF; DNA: TGTGCCAGCAGTTCCGTAGTGCGGGGGGCCAACGTCCTGACTTTC
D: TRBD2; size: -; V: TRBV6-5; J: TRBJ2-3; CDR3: CASSGLAEMTDTQYF; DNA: TGTGCCAGCAGTGGCCTAGCGGAGATGACAGATACGCAGTATTTT
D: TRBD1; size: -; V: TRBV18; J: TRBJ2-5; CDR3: CASSGQDQETQYF; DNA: TGTGCCAGCTCAGGACAGGACCAAGAGACCCAGTACTTC
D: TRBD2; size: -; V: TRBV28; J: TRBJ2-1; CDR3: CASVGLAGIYNEQFF; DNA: TGTGCCAGCGTAGGACTAGCGGGTATCTACAATGAGCAGTTCTTC
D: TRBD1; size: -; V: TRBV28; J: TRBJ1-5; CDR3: CASRTGDWSNQPQHF; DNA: TGTGCCAGCAGAACAGGGGATTGGAGCAATCAGCCCCAGCATTTT
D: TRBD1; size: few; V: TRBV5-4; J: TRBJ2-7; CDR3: CAKIQGPNEQYF; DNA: TGTGCCAAGATACAGGGGCCCAACGAGCAGTACTTC
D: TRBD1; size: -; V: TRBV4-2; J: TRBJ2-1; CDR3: CASSRETGSGLYEQFF; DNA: TGTGCCAGCAGCCGAGAGACAGGGTCTGGGCTCTATGAGCAGTTCTTC
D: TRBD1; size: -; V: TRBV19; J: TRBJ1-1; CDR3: CASSISRGQGRWNTEAFF; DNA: TGTGCCAGTAGTATAAGTCGGGGACAGGGCCGGTGGAACACTGAAGCTTTCTTT
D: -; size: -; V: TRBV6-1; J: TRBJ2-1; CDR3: CASSDLGLDFNEQFF; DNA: TGTGCCAGCAGTGATCTGGGACTTGACTTCAATGAGCAGTTCTTC
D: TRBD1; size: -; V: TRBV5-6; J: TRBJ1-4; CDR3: CASSVDRGATNEKLFF; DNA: TGTGCCAGCAGCGTCGACAGGGGTGCAACTAATGAAAAACTGTTTTTT
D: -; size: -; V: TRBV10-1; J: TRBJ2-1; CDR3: CASSESSASEPDNEQFF; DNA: TGCGCCAGCAGTGAGTCTTCCGCTAGCGAGCCCGACAATGAGCAGTTCTTC
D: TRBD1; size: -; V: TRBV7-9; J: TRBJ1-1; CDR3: CASSLGTGGRDTEAFF; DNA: TGTGCCAGCAGCTTAGGGACAGGGGGCAGGGACACTGAAGCTTTCTTT
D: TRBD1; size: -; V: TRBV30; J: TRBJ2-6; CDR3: CAWSVLRQGANSGANVLTF; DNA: TGTGCCTGGAGTGTACTAAGACAGGGGGCCAACTCTGGGGCCAACGTCCTGACTTTC
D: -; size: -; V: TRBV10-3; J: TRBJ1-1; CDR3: CAISARTGGDTEAFF; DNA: TGTGCCATCAGTGCTAGGACCGGCGGGGACACTGAAGCTTTCTTT